This TCR beta chain derives from a study of blood T cell repertoires in COVID-19. Overall study: The United States, Italy and Spain were the sources of the acute and convalescent COVID-19 samples.

This CDR3 has 15 amino acids. The germline V gene encodes CDR1 SGHNT and CDR2 YYREEE (reference sequence). The V gene end was trimmed by 3 bases and the J gene end by 5 bases; junction bases not matched to a gene: 4. The data were produced by immunoSEQ multiplex PCR, yet TCRdb's version contains in-frame clones alone and is incomplete. The repertoire has about 72,000 clones, over 75% of them found once; the top ten carry approximately 28%. Input material: peripheral blood. The TCR comes from a man aged 45-65 years with acute or convalescent COVID-19. The rearrangement joins TRBV5-4 to TRBJ2-2; 10 positions match TRBD2. In DNA, the CDR3 is TGTGCCAGCAGCTCGCAGCGGGGGGGAACCGGGGAGCTGTTTTTT. Its translation is CASSSQRGGTGELFF.